Below, 19 T cell receptor beta chains from the same sample are listed, as sequenced in a study of CD8 T cells in Susac syndrome. Reverse transcription of roughly 0.5 to 1 ug RNA was carried out with random hexamers. TCRdb itself ran the immunoSEQ multiplex PCR reads through MiXCR, one entry per CDR3 protein. The sample has 110,000 or so distinct CDR3 sequences; around 97% are singletons. Sample: CD4+ T cells from PBMCs. The receptors here all came from a human donor in good health.

This chain connects TRBV4-1 to TRBJ2-5, with 8 bases aligning to TRBD1. Germline V gives CDR1 MGHRA, CDR2 YSYEKL. With 4 bases clipped from V and 1 base from J, the junction kept 5 bases outside the gene matches. The CDR3 is 15 residues long. The DNA for the CDR3 is TGCGCCAGCAGCCTCCGGACAGGGAGCCAAGAGACCCAGTACTTC. This encodes CASSLRTGSQETQYF.

V and J are TRBV27 and TRBJ2-1; TRBD1 agrees at 9 bases. The CDR3 sequence is 15 residues long. The V gene end was trimmed by 6 bases and the J gene end by 8 bases; junction bases not matched to a gene: 11. CDR1 MNHEY and CDR2 SMNVEV come from the germline V gene (reference sequence). For the CDR3, the DNA is TGTGCCAGCAGCGCCGGGACAGGGAGGTTCGATGAGCAGTTCTTC. Translating gives CASSAGTGRFDEQFF.

As regards this clonotype: The junction departs from germline at one end; a sequencing error may be responsible. The CDR3 region has the DNA TGTGCCAGCAGTTTACCCACCGGGGGACAGCTCTTC. It encodes CASSLPTGGQLF. The chain carries TRBV28 and TRBJ2-7, with D possibly matching TRBD1 (7 bases). The CDR3 spans 12 residues. From germline, CDR1 is MDHEN and CDR2 SYDVKM.

The chain is built from TRBV9 and TRBJ2-3, with 8 bases identical to TRBD2. The CDR3 totals 16 residues. CDR1 is SGDLS and CDR2 is YYNGEE in the germline V gene. With V trimmed by 3 bases and J by 3 bases, 9 bases remained unmatched. The CDR3 sequence: CASSGQPGLVTDTQYF. As DNA, the CDR3 is TGTGCCAGCAGCGGCCAACCGGGACTAGTAACAGATACGCAGTATTTT.

V is TRBV29-1 and J is TRBJ2-1; 13 nucleotides agree with TRBD2. The V segment lost 7 bases and the J segment 7 bases; nucleotides outside the gene matches: 7. The CDR3 is made up of 14 amino acids. The germline V gene has CDR1 SQVTM and CDR2 ANQGSEA. CDR3 residues: CSARTSGSRNEQFF. For the CDR3, the DNA is TGCAGCGCGAGGACTAGCGGGAGTAGGAATGAGCAGTTCTTC.

The chain joins TRBV27 to TRBJ2-7; TRBD2 is a possible D gene (5 bases). Trimming pared 6 bases from V and 2 bases from J, leaving 17 bases between. CDR1 and CDR2 (germline): MNHEY, SMNVEV (reference sequence). The CDR3 consists of 15 residues. The CDR3 reads CASRSALMGAYEQYF. Written as DNA, the CDR3 is TGTGCCAGCAGATCGGCCCTGATGGGAGCCTACGAGCAGTACTTC.

CDR3 nucleotides: TGTGCCAGCAGCCCCGGGCCCGGAGAGGACGAGCAGTACTTC. Translating it yields CASSPGPGEDEQYF. The chain is built from TRBV7-9 and TRBJ2-7; D uncertain. Per germline, CDR1 SEHNR and CDR2 FQNEAQ (reference sequence). The CDR3 runs to 14 residues. Trimming took 5 bases from V and 5 from J, leaving 16 bases between them.

The chain recombines TRBV5-1 with TRBJ2-7, with TRBD1 matching 10 bases. V trimming: 4 bases; J trimming: 6 bases; junction bases outside the gene matches: 13. The CDR3 consists of 16 residues. The germline V gene encodes CDR1 SGHRS and CDR2 YFSETQ. The CDR3 DNA reads as TGCGCCAGCAGCCAAGGGGACAGGGGAGGAGGGCGCGAGCAGTACTTC. Protein sequence: CASSQGDRGGGREQYF.

The gene calls are TRBV29-1 and TRBJ2-1; perhaps TRBD2 as D (7 bases). The germline V and J ends were trimmed by 4 bases and 4 bases, with 11 bases remaining between them. From germline, CDR1 is SQVTM and CDR2 ANQGSEA. CDR3 length equals 13 residues. The CDR3 bases are TGCAGCGTTGTGCGGGGGCCTTACAATGAGCAGTTCTTC. It translates to CSVVRGPYNEQFF.

The chain uses TRBV12-3 or TRBV12-4 and TRBJ2-2, with D unresolved. The CDR3 length is 14 residues. Trimming removed 3 bases from V and 2 bases from J, with 7 bases in between. CDR3 sequence reads: CASSFFLNTGELFF. In nucleotides, the CDR3 is TGTGCCAGCAGTTTTTTCCTAAACACCGGGGAGCTGTTTTTT.

About this clonotype: Sequence at one end of the junction differs from germline and may be a read error. The rearrangement joins TRBV6-6 to TRBJ1-5, with D uncertain. Germline loops: CDR1 MNHNY, CDR2 SVGAGI (reference sequence). The CDR3 contains 14 residues. CDR3 coding DNA: TGTGCCAGCGGTTACGGGTATAGCAATCAGCCCCAGCATTTT. Translating gives CASGYGYSNQPQHF.

This chain uses TRBV28 with TRBJ2-7; a possible D gene is TRBD1 (6 bases). The germline CDR1 and CDR2 sequences are MDHEN and SYDVKM. The CDR3 covers 13 residues. Trimming removed 7 bases from V and 3 bases from J, with 13 bases in between. The DNA of the CDR3 is TGTGCCAGCAACACACAGGGATTCTACGAGCAGTACTTC. It codes for CASNTQGFYEQYF. The full variable domain, rest sourced from reference TRBV28 and TRBJ2-7, is DVKVTQSSRYLVKRTGEKVFLECVQDMDHENMFWYRQDPGLGLRLIYFSYDVKMKEKGDIPEGYSVSREKKERFSLILESASTNQTSMYLCASNTQGFYEQYFGPGTRLTVT.

This clonotype appeared a single time. J is TRBJ2-5 and V is TRBV20-1; 9 bases match TRBD2. J gave up 5 bases and V 0 bases, and 7 bases lay outside the gene matches. The length of the CDR3 is 15 residues. Per the germline V gene, CDR1 is DFQATT and CDR2 is SNEGSKA (reference sequence). This chain's CDR3 is CSARDGGRALETQYF. CDR3 in DNA: TGCAGTGCTAGAGATGGCGGGAGGGCCTTGGAGACCCAGTACTTC.

V is TRBV25-1 and J is TRBJ2-1, with 7 bases that match TRBD2. The CDR3 totals 16 residues. Germline assignment: CDR1 MGHDK and CDR2 SYGVNS. V lost 1 base and J lost 0; bases outside the gene matches: 3. CDR3 sequence reads: CASSESRGSSYNEQFF. For the CDR3, the DNA is TGTGCCAGCAGTGAATCTCGCGGGAGCTCCTACAATGAGCAGTTCTTC. Full variable domain (remainder filled in from reference TRBV25-1 and TRBJ2-1): EADIYQTPRYLVIGTGKKITLECSQTMGHDKMYWYQQDPGMELHLIHYSYGVNSTEKGDLSSESTVSRIRTEHFPLTLESARPSHTSQYLCASSESRGSSYNEQFFGPGTRLTVL.

The chain employs TRBV5-1 and TRBJ1-1, with D uncertain. The germline V gene has CDR1 SGHRS and CDR2 YFSETQ. CDR3 size: 15 residues. Trimming took 0 bases from V and 2 from J, leaving 11 bases between them. As DNA, the CDR3 is TGCGCCAGCAGCTTGGCTGGACGGAGAAACACTGAAGCTTTCTTT. Protein sequence: CASSLAGRRNTEAFF.

This rearrangement joins TRBV7-2 to TRBJ2-7, with TRBD2 matching 9 bases. The CDR3 totals 14 residues. The junction had 7 bases not matched to a gene; V was cut back by 4 bases and J by 6 bases. CDR1 is SGHTA, CDR2 FQGNSA, per germline. CDR3 residues: CASSSLAGRGEQYF. The CDR3 DNA reads TGTGCCAGCAGCTCCCTAGCGGGGAGAGGCGAGCAGTACTTC.

The chain joins TRBV6-2 or TRBV6-3 to TRBJ1-6; tentatively, D is TRBD1 (6 bases). Germline CDR1 reads MNHEY; CDR2 reads SVGEGT. The CDR3 runs 15 residues. Trimming took 0 bases from V and 6 from J, leaving 9 bases between them. The CDR3 DNA is TGTGCCAGCAGTTACTCGGGGGCAGGTAATTCACCCCTCCACTTT. Protein sequence: CASSYSGAGNSPLHF.

This chain joins TRBV24-1 and TRBJ2-3; 10 bases are shared with TRBD1. CDR3 length: 18 residues. Germline loops: CDR1 KGHDR, CDR2 SFDVKD. Losses at the gene ends were 4 bases for V and 6 bases for J; bases not matched to a gene: 15. Here the CDR3 reads CATSDQTPGTGAPDTQYF. CDR3 bases: TGTGCCACCAGTGACCAGACCCCCGGGACAGGGGCACCGGATACGCAGTATTTT.

The chain carries TRBV3-1 and TRBJ2-5; D is unresolved. V was pared by 0 bases and J by 1 base, with 18 bases between. The CDR3 consists of 18 residues. The germline gives CDR1 LGHDT, CDR2 YNNKEL (reference sequence). CDR3 DNA: TGTGCCAGCAGCCAAGATACCCCCTCGGTAGCCATCCAAGAGACCCAGTACTTC. As protein: CASSQDTPSVAIQETQYF.